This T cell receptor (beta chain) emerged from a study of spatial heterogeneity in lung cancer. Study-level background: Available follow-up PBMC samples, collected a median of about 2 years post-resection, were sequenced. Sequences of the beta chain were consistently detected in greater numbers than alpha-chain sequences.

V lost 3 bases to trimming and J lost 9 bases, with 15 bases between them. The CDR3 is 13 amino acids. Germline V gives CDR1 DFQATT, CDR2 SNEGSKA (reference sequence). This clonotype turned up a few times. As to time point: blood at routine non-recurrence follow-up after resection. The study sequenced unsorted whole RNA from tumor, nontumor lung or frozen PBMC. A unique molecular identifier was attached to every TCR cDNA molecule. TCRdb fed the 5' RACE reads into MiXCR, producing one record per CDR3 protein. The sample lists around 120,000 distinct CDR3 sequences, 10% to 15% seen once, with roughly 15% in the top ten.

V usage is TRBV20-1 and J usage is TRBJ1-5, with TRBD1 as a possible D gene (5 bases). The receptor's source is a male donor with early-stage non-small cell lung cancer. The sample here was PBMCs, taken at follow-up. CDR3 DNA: TGCAGTGCTAGGTATAGGGACGGAGGGCCCCAGCATTTT. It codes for CSARYRDGGPQHF.